The TCR beta chain under discussion was sequenced for a study of cytomegalovirus exposure and HLA in healthy donors. Study-level findings and limits: A link between a missense DCLRE1C variant and TCR beta V- and J-gene trimming emerged from a later analysis. Compared with the approximately 680-donor mean, an Asian-associated ancestry cluster reportedly had fewer N-insertions, according to a later analysis. Later analysis suggested most CMV-associated TCR beta chains were HLA-restricted. TRBV6-2, TRBV6-3 and some other V segments were excluded as indistinguishable.

As concerns this clone: Antigen specificity is unknown.

In the PCR, 60 Vbeta and 13 Jbeta primers were used. The protocol was immunoSEQ multiplex PCR, while the TCRdb copy is restricted to in-frame clones and leaves out a portion. The data contain roughly 120,000 clones, 69% of them singletons. Germline-derived CDR1 and CDR2 are SNHLY and FYNNEI. This CDR3 contains 14 residues. V gave up 6 bases and J gave up 1 base, with 12 bases separating them. The chain employs TRBV2 and TRBJ1-2; D unresolved. Sequenced material: PBMCs. The TCR sequence derives from a woman in her 70s in good health and CMV-seropositive. The CDR3, as DNA: TGTGCCAGCAGCGGGAATCTTGGTAACTATGGCTACACCTTC. Protein sequence: CASSGNLGNYGYTF.